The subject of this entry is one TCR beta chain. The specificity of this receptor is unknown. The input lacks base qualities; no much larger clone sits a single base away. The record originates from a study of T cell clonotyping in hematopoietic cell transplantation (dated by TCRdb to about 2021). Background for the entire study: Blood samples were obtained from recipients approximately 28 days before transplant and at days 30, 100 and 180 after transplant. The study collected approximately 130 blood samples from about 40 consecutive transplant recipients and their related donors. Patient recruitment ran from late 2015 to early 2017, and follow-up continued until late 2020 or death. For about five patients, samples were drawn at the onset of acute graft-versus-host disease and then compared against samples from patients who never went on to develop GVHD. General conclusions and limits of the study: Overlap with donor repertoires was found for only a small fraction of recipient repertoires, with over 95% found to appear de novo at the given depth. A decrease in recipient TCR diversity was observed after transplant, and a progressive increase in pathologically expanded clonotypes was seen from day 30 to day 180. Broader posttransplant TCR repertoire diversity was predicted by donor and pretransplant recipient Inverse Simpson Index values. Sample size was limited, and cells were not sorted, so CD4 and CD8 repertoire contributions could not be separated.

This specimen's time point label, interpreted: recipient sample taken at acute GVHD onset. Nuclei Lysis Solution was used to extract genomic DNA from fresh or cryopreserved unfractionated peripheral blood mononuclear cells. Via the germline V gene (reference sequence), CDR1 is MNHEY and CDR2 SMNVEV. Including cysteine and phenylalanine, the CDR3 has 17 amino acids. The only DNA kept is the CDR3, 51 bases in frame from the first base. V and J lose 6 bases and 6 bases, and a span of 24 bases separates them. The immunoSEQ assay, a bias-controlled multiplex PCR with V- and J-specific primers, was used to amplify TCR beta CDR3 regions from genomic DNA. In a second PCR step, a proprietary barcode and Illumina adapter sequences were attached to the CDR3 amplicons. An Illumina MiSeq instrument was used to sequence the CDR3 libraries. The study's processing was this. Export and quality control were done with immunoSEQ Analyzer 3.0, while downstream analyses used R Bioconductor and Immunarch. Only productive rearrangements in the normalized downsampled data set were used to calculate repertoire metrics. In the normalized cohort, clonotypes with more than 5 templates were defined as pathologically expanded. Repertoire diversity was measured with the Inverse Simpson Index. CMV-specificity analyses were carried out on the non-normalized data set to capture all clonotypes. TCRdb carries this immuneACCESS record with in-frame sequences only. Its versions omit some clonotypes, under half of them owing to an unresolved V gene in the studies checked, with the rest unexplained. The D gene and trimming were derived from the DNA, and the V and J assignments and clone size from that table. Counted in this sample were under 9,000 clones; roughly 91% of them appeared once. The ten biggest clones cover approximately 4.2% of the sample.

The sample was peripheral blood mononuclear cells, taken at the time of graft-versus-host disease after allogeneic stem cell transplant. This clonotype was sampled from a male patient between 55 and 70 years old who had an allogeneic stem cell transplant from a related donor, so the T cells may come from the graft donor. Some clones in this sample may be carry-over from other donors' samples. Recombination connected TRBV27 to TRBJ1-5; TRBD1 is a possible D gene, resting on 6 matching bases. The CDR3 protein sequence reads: CASSLAAPGGATQPQHF. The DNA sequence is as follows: TGTGCCAGCAGCTTAGCCGCCCCGGGGGGCGCGACTCAGCCCCAGCATTTT.